The entry below gives a single T cell receptor (beta chain) sequence along with its context. Its specificity is not known. The record originates from a study of blood T cells in healthy people across ages. The study's findings and limits: Both higher diversity and more naive CD4+ cells marked long-lived donors when set against aged donors. Possibly confounding the expanded clonotype changes was the fact that donor CMV status was unknown.

The V end lost 7 bases, the J end lost 6 bases, and 16 bases lay between the germline ends. The CDR3 length is 14 residues. Germline V gene sequence: CDR1 MNHNY, CDR2 SVGAGI (reference sequence). PCR was performed a second time for about 6 to 11 cycles using a sample-barcoded 5' primer and a J-beta primer mix. All cDNA molecules were each tagged by a template-switch adaptor with 12 random nucleotides. TCRdb independently ran MiXCR on the 5' RACE reads; one entry per CDR3 protein. The repertoire consists of about 1.8 million distinct CDR3 sequences, with roughly 50% occurring once and the leading ten covering over 2%. Isolation recovered at least 6.5 million PBMCs from every sample.

This receptor was identified in a woman between 40 and 55 years old in good health. The chain couples TRBV6-6 to TRBJ2-1; no clear D gene. The specimen sequenced was blood. CDR3 sequence: CASTLVKQRNEQFF. CDR3 coding DNA: TGTGCCAGCACTCTGGTAAAACAGCGCAATGAGCAGTTCTTC.